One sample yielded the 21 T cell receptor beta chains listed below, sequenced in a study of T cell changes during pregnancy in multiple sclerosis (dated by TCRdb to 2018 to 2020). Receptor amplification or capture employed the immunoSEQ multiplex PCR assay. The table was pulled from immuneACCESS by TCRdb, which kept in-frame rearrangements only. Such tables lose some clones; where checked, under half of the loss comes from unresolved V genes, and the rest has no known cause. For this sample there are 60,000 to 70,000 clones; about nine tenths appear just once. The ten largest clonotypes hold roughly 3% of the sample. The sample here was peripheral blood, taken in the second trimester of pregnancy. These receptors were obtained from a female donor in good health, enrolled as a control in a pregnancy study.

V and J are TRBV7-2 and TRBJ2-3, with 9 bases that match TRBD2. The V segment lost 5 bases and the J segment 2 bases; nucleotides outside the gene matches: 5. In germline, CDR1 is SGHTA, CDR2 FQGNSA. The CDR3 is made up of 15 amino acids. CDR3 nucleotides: TGTGCCAGCAGCCTTCTAGCGGGGTTCACAGATACGCAGTATTTT. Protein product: CASSLLAGFTDTQYF.

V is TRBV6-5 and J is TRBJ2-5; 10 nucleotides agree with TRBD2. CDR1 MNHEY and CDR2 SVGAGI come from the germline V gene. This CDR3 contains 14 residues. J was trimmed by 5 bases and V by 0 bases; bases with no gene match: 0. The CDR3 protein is CASSYSTSGETQYF. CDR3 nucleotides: TGTGCCAGCAGTTACTCGACTAGCGGGGAGACCCAGTACTTC.

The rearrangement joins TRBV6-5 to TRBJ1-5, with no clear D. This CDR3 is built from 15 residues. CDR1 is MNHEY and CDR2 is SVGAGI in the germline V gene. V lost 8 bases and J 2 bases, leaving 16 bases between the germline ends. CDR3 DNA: TGTGCCAGCCGCCCTCGGGTTGGTCGCAATCAGCCCCAGCATTTT. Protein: CASRPRVGRNQPQHF.

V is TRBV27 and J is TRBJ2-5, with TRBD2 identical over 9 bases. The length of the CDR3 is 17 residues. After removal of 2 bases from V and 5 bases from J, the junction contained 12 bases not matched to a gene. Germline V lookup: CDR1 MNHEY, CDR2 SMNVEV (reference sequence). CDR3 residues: CASSLISVAGDLETQYF. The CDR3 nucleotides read TGTGCCAGCAGTTTAATTTCCGTAGCGGGAGACCTTGAGACCCAGTACTTC.

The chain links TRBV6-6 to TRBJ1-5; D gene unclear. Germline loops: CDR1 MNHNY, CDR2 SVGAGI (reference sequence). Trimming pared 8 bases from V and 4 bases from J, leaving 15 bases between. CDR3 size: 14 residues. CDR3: CASRGEGTNQPQHF. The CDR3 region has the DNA TGTGCCAGCCGAGGTGAGGGAACAAATCAGCCCCAGCATTTT.

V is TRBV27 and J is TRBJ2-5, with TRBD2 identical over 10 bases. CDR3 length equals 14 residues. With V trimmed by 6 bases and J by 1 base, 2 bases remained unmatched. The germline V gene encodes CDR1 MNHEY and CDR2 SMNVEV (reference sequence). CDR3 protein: CASSLAGVQETQYF. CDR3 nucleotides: TGTGCCAGCAGCCTAGCGGGAGTCCAAGAGACCCAGTACTTC.

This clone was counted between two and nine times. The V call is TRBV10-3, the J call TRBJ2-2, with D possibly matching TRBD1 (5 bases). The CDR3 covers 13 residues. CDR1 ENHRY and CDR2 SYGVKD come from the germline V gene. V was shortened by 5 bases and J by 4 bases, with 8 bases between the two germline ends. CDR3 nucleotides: TGTGCCATCAGTCAAAGGGGCACCGGGGAGCTGTTTTTT. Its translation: CAISQRGTGELFF.

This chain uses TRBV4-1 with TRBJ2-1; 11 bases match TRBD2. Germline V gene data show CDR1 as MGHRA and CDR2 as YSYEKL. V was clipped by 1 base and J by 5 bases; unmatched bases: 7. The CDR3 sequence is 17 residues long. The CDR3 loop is CASSQVGIAGGNNEQFF. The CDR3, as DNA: TGCGCCAGCAGCCAAGTGGGAATAGCGGGGGGGAACAATGAGCAGTTCTTC.

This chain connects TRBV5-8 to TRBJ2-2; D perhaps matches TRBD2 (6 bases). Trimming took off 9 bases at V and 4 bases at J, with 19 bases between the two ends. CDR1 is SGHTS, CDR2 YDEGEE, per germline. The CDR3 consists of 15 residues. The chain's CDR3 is CATTHRDSPTGELFF. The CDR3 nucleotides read TGTGCCACCACCCACCGGGACTCACCCACCGGGGAGCTGTTTTTT.

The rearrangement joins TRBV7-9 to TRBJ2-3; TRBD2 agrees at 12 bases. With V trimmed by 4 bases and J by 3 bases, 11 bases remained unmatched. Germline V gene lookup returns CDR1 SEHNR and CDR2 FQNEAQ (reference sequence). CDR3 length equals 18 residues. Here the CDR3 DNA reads TGTGCCAGCAGCTCAGGAGGACTAGCGGGGATGAGGACAGATACGCAGTATTTT. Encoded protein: CASSSGGLAGMRTDTQYF.

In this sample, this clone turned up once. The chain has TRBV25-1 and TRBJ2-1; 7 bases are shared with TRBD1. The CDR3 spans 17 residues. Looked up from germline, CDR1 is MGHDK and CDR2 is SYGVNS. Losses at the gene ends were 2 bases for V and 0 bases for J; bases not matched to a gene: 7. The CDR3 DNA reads TGTGCCAGCAGTGAACGACTCCGGGACAGCTCCTACAATGAGCAGTTCTTC. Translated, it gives CASSERLRDSSYNEQFF.

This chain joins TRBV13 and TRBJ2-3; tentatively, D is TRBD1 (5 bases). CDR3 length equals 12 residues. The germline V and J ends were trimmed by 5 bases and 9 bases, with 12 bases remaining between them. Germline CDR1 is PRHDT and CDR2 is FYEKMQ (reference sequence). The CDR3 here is CASSPGPGTQYF. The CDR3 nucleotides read TGTGCCAGCAGCCCCGGTCCAGGGACGCAGTATTTT. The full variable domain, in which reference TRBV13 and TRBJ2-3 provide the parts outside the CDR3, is AAGVIQSPRHLIKEKRETATLKCYPIPRHDTVYWYQQGPGQDPQFLISFYEKMQSDKGSIPDRFSAQQFSDYHSELNMSSLELGDSALYFCASSPGPGTQYFGPGTRLTVL.

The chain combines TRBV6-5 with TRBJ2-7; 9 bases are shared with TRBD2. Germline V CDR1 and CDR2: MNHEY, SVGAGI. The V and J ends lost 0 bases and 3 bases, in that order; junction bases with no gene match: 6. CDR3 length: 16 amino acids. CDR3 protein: CASSYSISRGGYEQYF. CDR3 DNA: TGTGCCAGCAGTTACTCGATTTCGCGGGGGGGCTACGAGCAGTACTTC.

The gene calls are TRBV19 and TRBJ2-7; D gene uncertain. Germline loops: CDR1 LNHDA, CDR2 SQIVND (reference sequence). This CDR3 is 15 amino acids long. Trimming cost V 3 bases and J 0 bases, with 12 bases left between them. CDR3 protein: CASSIGHQSSYEQYF. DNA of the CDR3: TGTGCCAGTAGTATTGGGCACCAGAGCTCCTACGAGCAGTACTTC.

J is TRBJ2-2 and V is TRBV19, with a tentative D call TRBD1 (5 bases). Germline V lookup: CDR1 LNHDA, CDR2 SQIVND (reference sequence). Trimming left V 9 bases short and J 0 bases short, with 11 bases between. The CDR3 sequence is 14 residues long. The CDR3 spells CASQRQPNTGELFF. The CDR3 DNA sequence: TGTGCCAGCCAAAGACAGCCGAACACCGGGGAGCTGTTTTTT. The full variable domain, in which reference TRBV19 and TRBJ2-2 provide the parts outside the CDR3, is DGGITQSPKYLFRKEGQNVTLSCEQNLNHDAMYWYRQDPGQGLRLIYYSQIVNDFQKGDIAEGYSVSREKKESFPLTVTSAQKNPTAFYLCASQRQPNTGELFFGEGSRLTVL.

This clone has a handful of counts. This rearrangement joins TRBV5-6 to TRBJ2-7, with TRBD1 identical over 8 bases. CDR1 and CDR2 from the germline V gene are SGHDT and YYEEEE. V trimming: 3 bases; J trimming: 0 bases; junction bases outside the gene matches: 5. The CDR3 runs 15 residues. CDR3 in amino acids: CASSSAGQVSYEQYF. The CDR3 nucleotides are TGTGCCAGCAGCTCCGCGGGACAGGTCTCCTACGAGCAGTACTTC.

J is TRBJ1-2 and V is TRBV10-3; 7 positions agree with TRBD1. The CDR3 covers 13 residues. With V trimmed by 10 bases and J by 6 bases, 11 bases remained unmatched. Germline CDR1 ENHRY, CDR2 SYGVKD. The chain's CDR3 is CATSGTAGDGYTF. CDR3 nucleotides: TGTGCCACCTCCGGGACAGCCGGGGATGGCTACACCTTC.

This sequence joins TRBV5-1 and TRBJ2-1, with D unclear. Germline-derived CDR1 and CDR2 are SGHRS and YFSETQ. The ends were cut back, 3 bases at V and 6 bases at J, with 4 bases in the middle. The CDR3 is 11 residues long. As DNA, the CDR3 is TGCGCCAGCAGCTGGAGCAATGAGCAGTTCTTC. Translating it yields CASSWSNEQFF. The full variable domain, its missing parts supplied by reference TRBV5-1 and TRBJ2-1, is KAGVTQTPRYLIKTRGQQVTLSCSPISGHRSVSWYQQTPGQGLQFLFEYFSETQRNKGNFPGRFSGRQFSNSRSEMNVSTLELGDSALYLCASSWSNEQFFGPGTRLTVL.

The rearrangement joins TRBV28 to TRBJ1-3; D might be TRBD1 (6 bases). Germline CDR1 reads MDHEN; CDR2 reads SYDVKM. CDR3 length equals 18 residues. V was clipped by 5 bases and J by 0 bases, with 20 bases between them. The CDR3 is CASSAPGHQTVSGNTIYF. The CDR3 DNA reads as TGTGCCAGCAGTGCCCCGGGACACCAAACCGTCTCTGGAAACACCATATATTTT.

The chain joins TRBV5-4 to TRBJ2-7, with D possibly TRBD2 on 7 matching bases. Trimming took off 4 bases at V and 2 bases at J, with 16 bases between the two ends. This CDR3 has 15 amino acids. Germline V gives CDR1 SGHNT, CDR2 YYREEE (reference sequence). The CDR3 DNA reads TGTGCCAGCAGCCATGGGGGGGGCATTACCTACGAGCAGTACTTC. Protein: CASSHGGGITYEQYF. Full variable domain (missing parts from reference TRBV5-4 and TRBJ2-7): ETGVTQSPTHLIKTRGQQVTLRCSSQSGHNTVSWYQQALGQGPQFIFQYYREEENGRGNFPPRFSGLQFPNYSSELNVNALELDDSALYLCASSHGGGITYEQYFGPGTRLTVT.

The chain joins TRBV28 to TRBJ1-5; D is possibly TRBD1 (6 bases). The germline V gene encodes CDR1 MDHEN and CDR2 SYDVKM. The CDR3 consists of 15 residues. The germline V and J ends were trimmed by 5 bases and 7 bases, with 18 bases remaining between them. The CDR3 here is CASSPPTGFEQPQHF. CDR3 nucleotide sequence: TGTGCCAGCAGTCCACCTACAGGGTTCGAACAGCCCCAGCATTTT.